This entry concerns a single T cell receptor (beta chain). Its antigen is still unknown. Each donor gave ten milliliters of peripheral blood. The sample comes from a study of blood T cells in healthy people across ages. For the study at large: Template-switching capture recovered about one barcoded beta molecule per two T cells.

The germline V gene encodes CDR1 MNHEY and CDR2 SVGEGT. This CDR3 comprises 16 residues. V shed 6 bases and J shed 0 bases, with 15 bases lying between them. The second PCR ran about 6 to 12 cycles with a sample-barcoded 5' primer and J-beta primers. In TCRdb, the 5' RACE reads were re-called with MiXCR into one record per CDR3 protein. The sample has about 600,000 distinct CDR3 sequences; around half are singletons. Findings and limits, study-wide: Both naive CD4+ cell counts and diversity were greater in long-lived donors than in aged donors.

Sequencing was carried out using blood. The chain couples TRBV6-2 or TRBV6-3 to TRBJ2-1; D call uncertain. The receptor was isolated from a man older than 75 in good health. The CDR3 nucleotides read TGTGCCAGCAGCCGAAAACCGTACCTCTCCTACAATGAGCAGTTCTTC. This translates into CASSRKPYLSYNEQFF.